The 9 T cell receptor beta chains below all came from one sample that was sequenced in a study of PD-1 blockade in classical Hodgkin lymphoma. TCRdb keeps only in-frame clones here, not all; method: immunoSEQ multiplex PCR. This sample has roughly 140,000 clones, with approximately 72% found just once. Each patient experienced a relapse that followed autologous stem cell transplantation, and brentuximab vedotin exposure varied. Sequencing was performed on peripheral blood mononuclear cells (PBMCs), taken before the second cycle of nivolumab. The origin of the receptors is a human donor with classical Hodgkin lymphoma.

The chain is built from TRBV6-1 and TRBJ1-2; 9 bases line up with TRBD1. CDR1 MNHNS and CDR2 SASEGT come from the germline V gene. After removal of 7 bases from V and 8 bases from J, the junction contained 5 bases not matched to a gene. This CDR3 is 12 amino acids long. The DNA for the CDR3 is TGTGCCAGCACCGGACAGGGGATCGGCTACACCTTC. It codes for CASTGQGIGYTF.

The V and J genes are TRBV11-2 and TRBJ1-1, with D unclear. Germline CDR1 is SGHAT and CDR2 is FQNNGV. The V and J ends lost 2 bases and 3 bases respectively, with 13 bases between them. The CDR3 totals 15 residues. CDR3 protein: CASSLIGPKDTEAFF. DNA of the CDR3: TGTGCCAGCAGCTTAATCGGGCCCAAGGACACTGAAGCTTTCTTT.

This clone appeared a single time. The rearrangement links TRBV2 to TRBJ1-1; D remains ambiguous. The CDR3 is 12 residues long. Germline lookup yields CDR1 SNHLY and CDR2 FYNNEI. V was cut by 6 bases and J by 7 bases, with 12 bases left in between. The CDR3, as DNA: TGTGCCAGCAGGGGGAGAAGAGGTGAAGCTTTCTTT. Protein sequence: CASRGRRGEAFF. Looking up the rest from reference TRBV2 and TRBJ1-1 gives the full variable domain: EPEVTQTPSHQVTQMGQEVILRCVPISNHLYFYWYRQILGQKVEFLVSFYNNEISEKSEIFDDQFSVERPDGSNFTLKIRSTKLEDSAMYFCASRGRRGEAFFGQGTRLTVV.

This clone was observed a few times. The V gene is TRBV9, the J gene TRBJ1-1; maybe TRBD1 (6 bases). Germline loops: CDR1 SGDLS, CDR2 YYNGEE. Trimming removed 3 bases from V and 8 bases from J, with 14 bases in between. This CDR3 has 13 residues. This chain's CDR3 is CASSAYRVSEAFF. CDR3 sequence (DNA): TGTGCCAGCAGCGCCTACAGGGTCTCCGAAGCTTTCTTT.

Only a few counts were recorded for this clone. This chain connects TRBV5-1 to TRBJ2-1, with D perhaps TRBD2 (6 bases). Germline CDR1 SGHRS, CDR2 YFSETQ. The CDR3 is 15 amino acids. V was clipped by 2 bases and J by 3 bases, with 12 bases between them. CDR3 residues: CASSLGTGDYNEQFF. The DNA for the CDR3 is TGCGCCAGCAGCTTAGGGACTGGGGACTACAATGAGCAGTTCTTC. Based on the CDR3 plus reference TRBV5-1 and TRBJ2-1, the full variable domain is KAGVTQTPRYLIKTRGQQVTLSCSPISGHRSVSWYQQTPGQGLQFLFEYFSETQRNKGNFPGRFSGRQFSNSRSEMNVSTLELGDSALYLCASSLGTGDYNEQFFGPGTRLTVL.

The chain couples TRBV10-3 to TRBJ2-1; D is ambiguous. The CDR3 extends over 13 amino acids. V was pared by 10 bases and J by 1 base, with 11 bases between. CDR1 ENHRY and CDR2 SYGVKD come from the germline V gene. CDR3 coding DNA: TGTGCCACCGCTTCAAGTTCCTACAATGAGCAGTTCTTC. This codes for CATASSSYNEQFF.

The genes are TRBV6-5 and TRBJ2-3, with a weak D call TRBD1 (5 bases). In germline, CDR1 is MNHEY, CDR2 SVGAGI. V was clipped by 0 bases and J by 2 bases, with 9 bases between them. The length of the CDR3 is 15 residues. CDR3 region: CASSYSRQPTDTQYF. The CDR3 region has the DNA TGTGCCAGCAGTTACTCGAGACAGCCCACAGATACGCAGTATTTT.

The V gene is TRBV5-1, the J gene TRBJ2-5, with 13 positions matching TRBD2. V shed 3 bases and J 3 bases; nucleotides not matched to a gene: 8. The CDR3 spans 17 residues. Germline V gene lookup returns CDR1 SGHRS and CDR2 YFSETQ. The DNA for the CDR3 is TGCGCCAGCAGCTGGGGACTAGCGGGAACCGTAAAAGAGACCCAGTACTTC. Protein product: CASSWGLAGTVKETQYF.

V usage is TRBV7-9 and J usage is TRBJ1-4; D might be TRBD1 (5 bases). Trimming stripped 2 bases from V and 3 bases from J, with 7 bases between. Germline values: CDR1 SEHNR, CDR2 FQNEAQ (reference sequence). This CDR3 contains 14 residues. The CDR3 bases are TGTGCCAGCAGCTTACTGGGGGCTAATGAAAAACTGTTTTTT. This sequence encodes CASSLLGANEKLFF.